This T cell receptor (beta chain) was recovered during a study of T cells expressing NK-cell markers. Study context: The study drew TCR beta repertoires from sorted CD3+CD56+NKG2C+, CD3+CD56+NKG2C- and CD3+CD56-NKG2C+ T cells.

Scientists made TCR beta cDNA using 5'RACE template switching with UMIs. Using the 5' RACE reads, TCRdb records one entry per CDR3 protein without DNA. The sample table includes about 430,000 distinct CDR3 sequences. Note on this clonotype: Its antigen is unidentified.

Whole-study results and caveats: Where several donors were concerned, these clonotypes also led the CD3+CD56-NKG2C+ fraction. Of the CD8+ T cells in about 6 donors, 1.0-7.0% belonged to dominant NKG2C+ clonotypes.

This CDR3 region has 13 residues. Germline V gene lookup returns CDR1 MNHEY and CDR2 SMNVEV (reference sequence). This chain uses TRBV27 with TRBJ1-1; the D call of TRBD1 rests on TCRdb alone, since no DNA is present to check it. The receptor was isolated from a woman aged 50 to 65 in good health. The sequenced sample consisted of blood T cells: a sorted CD56 or NKG2C T cell subset, CD4+ or CD8+ T cells, or bulk PBMC T cells (not recorded which). CDR3 amino acids: CASSFSGRTEAFF.